This TCR beta chain was documented in a study of glioma-infiltrating T cells. As for this clonotype: An end of the junction differs from the germline gene, which may be a read error.

Using RNA template, CDR3s of TCR alpha and beta were amplified with iRepertoire arm-PCR. Each CDR3 protein is one row after TCRdb ran MiXCR on the multiplex PCR reads. The sample carries more than 110,000 distinct CDR3 sequences, around 40% recorded once. Germline-derived CDR1 and CDR2 are LNHNV and YYDKDF (reference sequence). The CDR3 runs 13 residues. The source is a human donor with low-grade glioma or glioblastoma, undergoing nonglioma brain surgery, or in good health (not recorded which). V is TRBV15 and J is TRBJ2-5, with D possibly matching TRBD2 (5 bases). Sequencing was carried out using glioma tissue, nonneoplastic brain tissue, or PBMCs (not recorded which). In DNA, the CDR3 is TGTGCCACCAGCAGAGATCCTGGGGAGACCCGGTACTTC. Translated, it gives CATSRDPGETRYF.